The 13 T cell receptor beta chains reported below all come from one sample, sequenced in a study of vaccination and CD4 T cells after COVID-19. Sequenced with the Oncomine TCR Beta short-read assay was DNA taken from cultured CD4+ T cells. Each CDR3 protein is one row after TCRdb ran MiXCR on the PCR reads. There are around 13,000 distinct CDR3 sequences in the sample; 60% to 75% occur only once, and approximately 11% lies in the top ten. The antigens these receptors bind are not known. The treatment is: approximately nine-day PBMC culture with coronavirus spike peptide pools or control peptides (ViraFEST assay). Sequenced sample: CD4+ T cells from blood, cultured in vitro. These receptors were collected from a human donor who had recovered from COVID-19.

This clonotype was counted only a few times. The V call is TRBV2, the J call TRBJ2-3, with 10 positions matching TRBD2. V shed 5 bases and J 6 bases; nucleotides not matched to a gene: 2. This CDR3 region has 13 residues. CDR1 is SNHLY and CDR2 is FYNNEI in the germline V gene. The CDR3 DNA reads TGTGCCAGCAGTCGACTAGCGGGCGATACGCAGTATTTT. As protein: CASSRLAGDTQYF.

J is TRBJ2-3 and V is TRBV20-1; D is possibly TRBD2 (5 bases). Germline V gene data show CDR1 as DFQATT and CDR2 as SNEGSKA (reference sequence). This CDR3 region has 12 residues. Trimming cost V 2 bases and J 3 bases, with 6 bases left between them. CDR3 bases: TGCAGTGCTAGACGGGATACAGATACGCAGTATTTT. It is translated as CSARRDTDTQYF.

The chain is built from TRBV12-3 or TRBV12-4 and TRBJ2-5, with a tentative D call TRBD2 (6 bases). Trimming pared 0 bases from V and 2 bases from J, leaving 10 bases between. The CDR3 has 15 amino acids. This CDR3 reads CASSLAWGRQETQYF. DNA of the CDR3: TGTGCCAGCAGTTTAGCATGGGGGAGGCAAGAGACCCAGTACTTC.

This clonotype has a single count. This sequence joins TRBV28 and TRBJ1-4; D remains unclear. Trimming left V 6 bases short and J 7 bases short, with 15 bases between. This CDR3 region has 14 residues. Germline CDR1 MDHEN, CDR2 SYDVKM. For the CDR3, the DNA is TGTGCCAGCAGCACCCAATCTGTACGTGAAAAACTGTTTTTT. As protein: CASSTQSVREKLFF.

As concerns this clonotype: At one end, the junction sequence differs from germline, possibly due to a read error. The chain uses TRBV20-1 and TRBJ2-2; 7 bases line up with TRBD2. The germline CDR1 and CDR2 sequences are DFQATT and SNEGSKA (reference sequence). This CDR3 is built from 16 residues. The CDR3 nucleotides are TGCGGTGCTAGTTCCCCACGAGCGGGATCAAACGGGGAGCTGTTTTTT. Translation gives CGASSPRAGSNGELFF.

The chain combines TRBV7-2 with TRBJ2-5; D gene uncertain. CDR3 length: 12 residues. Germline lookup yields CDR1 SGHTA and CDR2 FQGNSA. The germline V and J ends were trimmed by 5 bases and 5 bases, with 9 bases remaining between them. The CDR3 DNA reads TGTGCCAGCAGCGCCAGGTCGGAGACCCAGTACTTC. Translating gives CASSARSETQYF.

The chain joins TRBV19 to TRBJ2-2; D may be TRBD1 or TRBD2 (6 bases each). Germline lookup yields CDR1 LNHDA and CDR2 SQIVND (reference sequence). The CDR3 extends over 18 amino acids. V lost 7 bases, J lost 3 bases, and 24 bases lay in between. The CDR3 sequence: CASKSRGVGSKDTGELFF. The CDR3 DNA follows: TGTGCCAGTAAATCGAGGGGGGTCGGGAGTAAGGACACCGGGGAGCTGTTTTTT.

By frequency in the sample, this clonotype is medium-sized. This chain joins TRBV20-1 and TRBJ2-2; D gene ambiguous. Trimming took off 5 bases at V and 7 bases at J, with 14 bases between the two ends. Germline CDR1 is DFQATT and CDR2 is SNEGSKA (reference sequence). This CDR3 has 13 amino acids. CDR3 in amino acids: CSARWGSSGELFF. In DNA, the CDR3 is TGCAGTGCTCGATGGGGTAGCAGCGGGGAGCTGTTTTTT.

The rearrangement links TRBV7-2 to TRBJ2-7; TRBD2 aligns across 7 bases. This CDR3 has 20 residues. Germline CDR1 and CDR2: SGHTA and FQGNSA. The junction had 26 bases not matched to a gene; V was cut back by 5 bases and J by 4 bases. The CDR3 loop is CASSHPLAGDPLGSPYEQYF. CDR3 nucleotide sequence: TGTGCCAGCAGCCATCCCCTTGCGGGAGATCCATTGGGGAGTCCTTACGAGCAGTACTTC.

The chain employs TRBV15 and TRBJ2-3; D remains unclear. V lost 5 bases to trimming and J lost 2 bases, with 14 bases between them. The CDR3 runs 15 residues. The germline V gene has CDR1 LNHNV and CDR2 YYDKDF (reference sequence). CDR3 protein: CATSAPSRHTDTQYF. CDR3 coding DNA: TGTGCCACCAGCGCGCCAAGTAGACACACAGATACGCAGTATTTT.

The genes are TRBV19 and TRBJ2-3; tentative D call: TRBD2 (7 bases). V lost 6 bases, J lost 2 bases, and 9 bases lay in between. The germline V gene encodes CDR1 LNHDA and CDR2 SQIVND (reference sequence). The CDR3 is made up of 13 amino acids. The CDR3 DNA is TGTGCCAGTAGGGCGGGGGCCACAGATACGCAGTATTTT. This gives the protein CASRAGATDTQYF.

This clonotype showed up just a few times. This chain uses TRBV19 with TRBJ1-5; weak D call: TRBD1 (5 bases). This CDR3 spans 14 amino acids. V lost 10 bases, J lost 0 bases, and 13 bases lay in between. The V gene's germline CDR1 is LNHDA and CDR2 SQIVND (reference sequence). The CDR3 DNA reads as TGTGCCACCGACGGGACGTTTAGCAATCAGCCCCAGCATTTT. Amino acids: CATDGTFSNQPQHF. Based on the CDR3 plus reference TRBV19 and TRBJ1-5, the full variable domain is DGGITQSPKYLFRKEGQNVTLSCEQNLNHDAMYWYRQDPGQGLRLIYYSQIVNDFQKGDIAEGYSVSREKKESFPLTVTSAQKNPTAFYLCATDGTFSNQPQHFGDGTRLSIL.

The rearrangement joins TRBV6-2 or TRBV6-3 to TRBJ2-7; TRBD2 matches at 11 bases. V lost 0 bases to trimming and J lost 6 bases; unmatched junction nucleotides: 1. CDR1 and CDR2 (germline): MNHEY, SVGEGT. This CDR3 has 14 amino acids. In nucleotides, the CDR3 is TGTGCCAGCAGTTACTCCGGGACTAGCGGCGAGCAGTACTTC. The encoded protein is CASSYSGTSGEQYF.